One sample yielded the 30 T cell receptor beta chains listed below, sequenced in a study of T cells expressing NK-cell markers. TCRdb reworked the 5' RACE reads into one entry per CDR3 protein, no DNA. The sample is made up of about 450,000 distinct CDR3 sequences, and the top ten hold roughly 8% of it. Sequencing used blood T cells: a sorted CD56 or NKG2C T cell subset, CD4+ or CD8+ T cells, or bulk PBMC T cells (not recorded which). These receptors all stem from a woman between 18 and 75 years old in good health.

The J gene is TRBJ2-1, the V gene TRBV5-6; no DNA is available, so the TRBD2 call from TCRdb remains unchecked. Germline CDR1 reads SGHDT; CDR2 reads YYEEEE. CDR3 length: 15 amino acids. The CDR3 spells CASSVGTTSYNEQFF.

V gene TRBV29-1 combines with J gene TRBJ1-2; lacking DNA, the TRBD1 call made by TCRdb goes unchecked. Germline-derived CDR1 and CDR2 are SQVTM and ANQGSEA. This CDR3 is 13 amino acids long. The CDR3 protein is CSVDQTGDYGYTF.

The chain's CDR3 is CSAHQRAREQFF. This chain joins TRBV20-1 and TRBJ2-1; checking the TCRdb D call of TRBD2 is not possible without DNA. Germline lookup yields CDR1 DFQATT and CDR2 SNEGSKA (reference sequence). CDR3 length: 12 amino acids.

V and J are TRBV12-3 or TRBV12-4 and TRBJ1-3. CDR3 size: 14 residues. This chain's CDR3 is CASRGTGLRHTIYF.

The chain employs TRBV20-1 and TRBJ2-3; TCRdb outputs TRBD1, but without DNA this stays unchecked. CDR3 length equals 14 residues. Germline assignment: CDR1 DFQATT and CDR2 SNEGSKA (reference sequence). The CDR3 loop reads CSAVDRGGTDTQYF.

J is TRBJ2-5 and V is TRBV5-1; TCRdb calls TRBD2, which cannot be checked without DNA. The CDR3 loop spans 15 amino acids. From germline, CDR1 is SGHRS and CDR2 YFSETQ. The CDR3 spells CASSLATGEQETQYF.

The rearrangement joins TRBV5-1 to TRBJ2-1. The CDR3 contains 14 residues. Germline V gene sequence: CDR1 SGHRS, CDR2 YFSETQ. This CDR3 is CASSLAQGENEQFF. Drawing the rest from reference TRBV5-1 and TRBJ2-1, the complete variable domain is KAGVTQTPRYLIKTRGQQVTLSCSPISGHRSVSWYQQTPGQGLQFLFEYFSETQRNKGNFPGRFSGRQFSNSRSEMNVSTLELGDSALYLCASSLAQGENEQFFGPGTRLTVL.

The J gene is TRBJ2-7, the V gene TRBV5-1; TCRdb's D gene call, TRBD1, goes unchecked for lack of DNA. Germline CDR1 is SGHRS and CDR2 is YFSETQ. This CDR3 is built from 15 residues. CDR3 residues: CASSLRGQGIYEQYF.

V usage is TRBV6-5 and J usage is TRBJ1-2. Per germline, CDR1 MNHEY and CDR2 SVGAGI. CDR3 length: 12 residues. CDR3: CASSYRGIGYTF.

This sequence joins TRBV11-1 and TRBJ2-6; TCRdb's D call of TRBD1 is untestable without DNA. The V gene's germline CDR1 is SGHAT and CDR2 FQDESV (reference sequence). This CDR3 region has 18 residues. The CDR3 sequence: CASSRTGSLLSGANVLTF. The entire variable domain, with the rest obtained from reference TRBV11-1 and TRBJ2-6, is as follows: EAEVAQSPRYKITEKSQAVAFWCDPISGHATLYWYRQILGQGPELLVQFQDESVVDDSQLPKDRFSAERLKGVDSTLKIQPAELGDSAMYLCASSRTGSLLSGANVLTFGAGSRLTVL.

The V call is TRBV11-2, the J call TRBJ2-2; TCRdb selects TRBD1, and the lack of DNA leaves this call unchecked. CDR3 length equals 15 residues. From germline, CDR1 is SGHAT and CDR2 FQNNGV. The CDR3 sequence is CASSRTGVNTGELFF.

V usage is TRBV28 and J usage is TRBJ2-1; TCRdb's D gene call, TRBD2, goes unchecked for lack of DNA. CDR3 length equals 15 residues. The V gene's germline CDR1 is MDHEN and CDR2 SYDVKM. CDR3 in amino acids: CASSLGSLVANEQFF. The whole variable domain, filled in from reference TRBV28 and TRBJ2-1, reads DVKVTQSSRYLVKRTGEKVFLECVQDMDHENMFWYRQDPGLGLRLIYFSYDVKMKEKGDIPEGYSVSREKKERFSLILESASTNQTSMYLCASSLGSLVANEQFFGPGTRLTVL.

The chain has TRBV11-2 and TRBJ2-2; TCRdb picks TRBD2, but there is no DNA to check that call. The V gene's germline CDR1 is SGHAT and CDR2 FQNNGV. The CDR3 is made up of 13 amino acids. The CDR3 loop is CASHGGNTGELVF.

This sequence joins TRBV3-1 and TRBJ2-1. This CDR3 has 12 amino acids. Germline assignment: CDR1 LGHDT and CDR2 YNNKEL (reference sequence). CDR3: CASSQVDNEQFF.

The J gene is TRBJ2-3, the V gene TRBV9; lacking DNA, the TRBD2 call made by TCRdb goes unchecked. This CDR3 spans 17 amino acids. Germline CDR1 reads SGDLS; CDR2 reads YYNGEE. The CDR3 region is CASSAKPGTSFTDTQYF. Full variable domain (outside the CDR3, taken from reference TRBV9 and TRBJ2-3): DSGVTQTPKHLITATGQRVTLRCSPRSGDLSVYWYQQSLDQGLQFLIQYYNGEERAKGNILERFSAQQFPDLHSELNLSSLELGDSALYFCASSAKPGTSFTDTQYFGPGTRLTVL.

The chain links TRBV4-3 to TRBJ1-2; TCRdb returns TRBD1, unconfirmable since there is no DNA. The CDR3 runs 15 residues. CDR1 is LGHNA, CDR2 YSLEER, per germline. The CDR3 loop reads CASSQVMGAAYGYTF.

J is TRBJ1-2 and V is TRBV28. CDR3 size: 13 residues. Germline V gives CDR1 MDHEN, CDR2 SYDVKM. CDR3 sequence reads: CASSLGQRFGYTF.

The rearrangement joins TRBV9 to TRBJ2-7; TCRdb gives TRBD2 as the D gene, but with no DNA this cannot be confirmed. The V gene's germline CDR1 is SGDLS and CDR2 YYNGEE. The CDR3 is made up of 15 amino acids. CDR3 protein: CASSQGGDGAYEQYF.

The chain uses TRBV5-1 and TRBJ2-1. Germline-derived CDR1 and CDR2 are SGHRS and YFSETQ. This CDR3 comprises 12 residues. The CDR3 loop is CASSLPSNEQFF.

The CDR3 is CASSFRLAGRADTQYF. The genes are TRBV7-3 and TRBJ2-3; TCRdb calls TRBD2, which cannot be checked without DNA. Germline CDR1 and CDR2: SGHTA and FQGTGA. CDR3 length: 16 residues. Together with reference TRBV7-3 and TRBJ2-3, the CDR3 gives the full variable domain: GAGVSQTPSNKVTEKGKYVELRCDPISGHTALYWYRQSLGQGPEFLIYFQGTGAADDSGLPNDRFFAVRPEGSVSTLKIQRTERGDSAVYLCASSFRLAGRADTQYFGPGTRLTVL.

The V and J genes are TRBV6-1 and TRBJ2-6. Germline V CDR1 and CDR2: MNHNS, SASEGT. This CDR3 contains 15 residues. The CDR3 protein is CASSDVQTGANVLTF.

The genes are TRBV18 and TRBJ2-1. Germline V lookup: CDR1 KGHSH, CDR2 LQKENI. This CDR3 comprises 12 residues. The CDR3 spells CASSLERNEQFF.

J is TRBJ1-1 and V is TRBV25-1; TCRdb's D call, TRBD1, is unchecked because there is no DNA. Germline lookup yields CDR1 MGHDK and CDR2 SYGVNS. The CDR3 sequence is 14 residues long. The CDR3: CASSPQGPVSIAFF.

The chain is built from TRBV5-6 and TRBJ2-1; TCRdb lists TRBD2, though no DNA is available to test this call. The germline gives CDR1 SGHDT, CDR2 YYEEEE. The CDR3 is made up of 13 amino acids. This CDR3 reads CASSSATSGAQFF.

The J gene is TRBJ2-1, the V gene TRBV7-3; TCRdb gives TRBD2 as the D gene, but with no DNA this cannot be confirmed. The CDR3 is made up of 15 amino acids. Germline CDR1 is SGHTA and CDR2 is FQGTGA. The CDR3 sequence: CASSSGTSGSHEQFF.

The genes are TRBV11-2 and TRBJ2-5; TCRdb indicates TRBD1, and absent DNA this call remains unverified. CDR1 and CDR2 (germline): SGHAT, FQNNGV. The CDR3 contains 12 residues. CDR3 residues: CASSLGPETQYF.

This sequence joins TRBV9 and TRBJ2-5; TCRdb outputs TRBD1, but without DNA this stays unchecked. Germline CDR1 SGDLS, CDR2 YYNGEE. The CDR3 has 15 amino acids. The CDR3 loop reads CASSVGDPDQETQYF.

The V and J genes are TRBV20-1 and TRBJ2-7; TCRdb designates TRBD2, a call that cannot be tested without DNA. From germline, CDR1 is DFQATT and CDR2 SNEGSKA (reference sequence). The CDR3 is 16 residues long. The CDR3 spells CSANDLGLAGAYEQYF.

V is TRBV29-1 and J is TRBJ2-1; TCRdb reports TRBD1, a call that lacks DNA to check it against. Per the germline V gene, CDR1 is SQVTM and CDR2 is ANQGSEA. This CDR3 comprises 16 residues. The CDR3 is CSVTGQIKSSYNEQFF.

The rearrangement links TRBV4-3 to TRBJ2-6; TCRdb's D call of TRBD1 is untestable without DNA. This CDR3 has 16 residues. From germline, CDR1 is LGHNA and CDR2 YSLEER. The CDR3: CASSQSGGAGANVLTF.